The 32 T cell receptor beta chains reported below all come from one sample, sequenced in a study of CD8 T cells in Susac syndrome. Random hexamers served to reverse transcribe about 0.45 to 1 ug RNA. TCRdb processed the immunoSEQ multiplex PCR reads anew with MiXCR; each CDR3 protein has one entry. In the table there are fewer than 250,000 distinct CDR3 sequences, more than 85% of which are singletons. What was sequenced was CD8+ T cells from PBMCs. The receptors shown here come from a human donor with multiple sclerosis.

The V call is TRBV5-6, the J call TRBJ2-3; 12 bases agree with TRBD2. V gave up 0 bases and J gave up 2 bases; unmatched junction bases: 4. Per the germline V gene, CDR1 is SGHDT and CDR2 is YYEEEE. The CDR3 consists of 17 residues. The CDR3 sequence: CASSLAGLAGTTDTQYF. The CDR3 bases are TGTGCCAGCAGCTTGGCAGGACTAGCGGGGACCACAGATACGCAGTATTTT. The whole variable domain, filled in from reference TRBV5-6 and TRBJ2-3, reads DAGVTQSPTHLIKTRGQQVTLRCSPKSGHDTVSWYQQALGQGPQFIFQYYEEEERQRGNFPDRFSGHQFPNYSSELNVNALLLGDSALYLCASSLAGLAGTTDTQYFGPGTRLTVL.

The genes are TRBV10-3 and TRBJ1-2; D unclear. The CDR3 totals 14 residues. Germline values: CDR1 ENHRY, CDR2 SYGVKD. The V end was cut by 2 bases, the J end by 4 bases, with 11 bases between. The CDR3 loop reads CAISELGLIYGYTF. CDR3 coding DNA: TGTGCCATCAGTGAGCTGGGCCTGATCTATGGCTACACCTTC.

The chain employs TRBV4-2 and TRBJ1-2; weak D call: TRBD1 (6 bases). The germline gives CDR1 LGHNA, CDR2 YNFKEQ. V gave up 0 bases and J gave up 5 bases, with 10 bases separating them. The CDR3 has 14 residues. CDR3 nucleotides: TGTGCCAGCAGCCAAGACGGGACACATTATGGCTACACCTTC. Translation: CASSQDGTHYGYTF.

The DNA of the CDR3 is TGCGCCAGCAGCCCCTCTAGCGTCGATGAGCAGTTCTTC. Its translation: CASSPSSVDEQFF. The V and J genes are TRBV5-1 and TRBJ2-1; D perhaps matches TRBD2 (6 bases). CDR1 is SGHRS, CDR2 YFSETQ, per germline. V lost 4 bases and J lost 8, with 13 bases in between. The CDR3 has 13 amino acids.

This chain joins TRBV27 and TRBJ1-5; 9 bases map to TRBD1. With 0 bases clipped from V and 7 bases from J, the junction kept 19 bases outside the gene matches. The CDR3 extends over 20 amino acids. In germline, CDR1 is MNHEY, CDR2 SMNVEV (reference sequence). CDR3 region: CASSLSAPTGGVAGRQPQHF. The CDR3 nucleotides are TGTGCCAGCAGTTTATCGGCACCCACAGGGGGCGTCGCTGGCAGGCAGCCCCAGCATTTT.

The V and J genes are TRBV7-8 and TRBJ2-1; D perhaps matches TRBD2 (5 bases). V gave up 4 bases and J gave up 1 base, with 17 bases separating them. CDR1 is SGHVS and CDR2 is FQNEAQ in the germline V gene. This CDR3 comprises 17 residues. CDR3 DNA sequence: TGTGCCAGCAGCTCGAATGCCCCTCGGGGTTCCTACAATGAGCAGTTCTTC. The encoded protein is CASSSNAPRGSYNEQFF.

The chain uses TRBV9 and TRBJ2-7; TRBD2 agrees at 9 bases. The CDR3 has 15 amino acids. Per germline, CDR1 SGDLS and CDR2 YYNGEE. Trimming cost V 0 bases and J 3 bases; bases outside gene matches: 4. The CDR3 DNA reads as TGTGCCAGCAGCGTAGGTGGAGCGGGGGGCTACGAGCAGTACTTC. Translating it yields CASSVGGAGGYEQYF.

This chain connects TRBV13 to TRBJ2-7; D possibly corresponds to TRBD2 (6 bases). The V end was cut by 5 bases, the J end by 3 bases, with 14 bases between. The CDR3 totals 14 residues. Germline loops: CDR1 PRHDT, CDR2 FYEKMQ (reference sequence). The CDR3 spells CASSPAGRHYEQYF. The CDR3 nucleotides are TGTGCCAGCAGCCCGGCGGGACGCCACTACGAGCAGTACTTC.

The genes are TRBV6-5 and TRBJ1-1; the match to TRBD1 covers 8 bases. Germline CDR1 is MNHEY and CDR2 is SVGAGI. The CDR3 totals 15 residues. The trim removed 2 bases at V and 0 bases at J, leaving 2 bases unmatched. DNA for the CDR3: TGTGCCAGCAGTTACGGACAGGGTCTGAACACTGAAGCTTTCTTT. It specifies CASSYGQGLNTEAFF.

The rearrangement links TRBV5-4 to TRBJ2-1, with D perhaps matching TRBD2 (5 bases). CDR1 and CDR2 (germline): SGHNT, YYREEE (reference sequence). V was pared by 4 bases and J by 4 bases, with 15 bases between. The CDR3 consists of 15 residues. CDR3 nucleotides: TGTGCCAGCAGCAGGATAGAGGGCCAATACAATGAGCAGTTCTTC. Residues: CASSRIEGQYNEQFF.

The chain carries TRBV12-3 or TRBV12-4 and TRBJ1-2; tentative D call: TRBD1 (6 bases). The ends were cut back, 5 bases at V and 8 bases at J, with 15 bases in the middle. The CDR3 covers 13 residues. CDR3 amino acids: CASSPHRATGYTF. The CDR3 DNA reads TGTGCCAGCAGTCCTCACAGGGCGACGGGCTACACCTTC.

The V call is TRBV5-6, the J call TRBJ2-5, with D perhaps TRBD2 (7 bases). The CDR3 has 19 residues. The germline gives CDR1 SGHDT, CDR2 YYEEEE. V dropped 4 bases and J dropped 4 bases, with 29 bases sitting between them. CDR3 amino acids: CASSGYGEDGRGAGETQYF. The CDR3 nucleotides are TGTGCCAGCAGCGGCTATGGGGAGGACGGTCGGGGGGCTGGAGAGACCCAGTACTTC.

DNA of the CDR3: TGTGCCAGCTGGAACAGGGCGCCTAACACTGAAGCTTTCTTT. Translating it yields CASWNRAPNTEAFF. V and J are TRBV7-9 and TRBJ1-1, with D possibly matching TRBD1 (6 bases). V was clipped by 8 bases and J by 2 bases, with 15 bases between them. Germline-derived CDR1 and CDR2 are SEHNR and FQNEAQ (reference sequence). This CDR3 comprises 14 residues.

CDR3 loop: CASNPSPGLVDPKETQYF. CDR3 nucleotides: TGTGCCAGCAATCCCTCTCCGGGACTAGTCGATCCTAAAGAGACCCAGTACTTC. The chain recombines TRBV27 with TRBJ2-5; TRBD2 matches at 8 bases. V shed 7 bases, J shed 3 bases, and the junction held 19 bases outside the gene matches. Per the germline V gene, CDR1 is MNHEY and CDR2 is SMNVEV (reference sequence). The CDR3 covers 18 residues.

The CDR3 region has the DNA TGCGCCAGCAGCCAAGACCCCCTAGCGGGCACAGATACGCAGTATTTT. Translating it yields CASSQDPLAGTDTQYF. The chain recombines TRBV4-1 with TRBJ2-3, with TRBD2 identical over 7 bases. The germline V gene encodes CDR1 MGHRA and CDR2 YSYEKL. Losses at the gene ends were 0 bases for V and 1 base for J; bases not matched to a gene: 4. The CDR3 loop spans 16 amino acids.

The V and J genes are TRBV27 and TRBJ2-1; D remains ambiguous. CDR1 and CDR2 (germline): MNHEY, SMNVEV (reference sequence). Trimming took off 3 bases at V and 2 bases at J, with 8 bases between the two ends. This CDR3 is 14 amino acids long. The CDR3 region is CASSLTGTYNEQFF. The DNA of the CDR3 is TGTGCCAGCAGTTTGACTGGCACCTACAATGAGCAGTTCTTC.

The V and J genes are TRBV5-6 and TRBJ2-5, with D perhaps TRBD1 (5 bases). Per the germline V gene, CDR1 is SGHDT and CDR2 is YYEEEE. The CDR3 spans 15 residues. Trimming removed 8 bases at V and 4 bases at J, with 21 bases between. The CDR3 DNA follows: TGTGCCAGTCATACCCAGGTAGGGGCTGGAGAGACCCAGTACTTC. This gives the protein CASHTQVGAGETQYF. Using reference TRBV5-6 and TRBJ2-5 for the parts outside the CDR3, the full variable domain is DAGVTQSPTHLIKTRGQQVTLRCSPKSGHDTVSWYQQALGQGPQFIFQYYEEEERQRGNFPDRFSGHQFPNYSSELNVNALLLGDSALYLCASHTQVGAGETQYFGPGTRLLVL.

The genes are TRBV19 and TRBJ1-3; D is undetermined. The CDR3 covers 13 residues. Germline CDR1 is LNHDA and CDR2 is SQIVND (reference sequence). Trimming removed 9 bases at V and 1 base at J, with 10 bases between. The CDR3 sequence is CASWMGSGNTIYF. CDR3 nucleotide sequence: TGTGCCAGCTGGATGGGATCTGGAAACACCATATATTTT.

The chain combines TRBV29-1 with TRBJ2-5; D is unclear. V gave up 6 bases and J gave up 2 bases, with 16 bases separating them. This CDR3 is built from 14 residues. CDR1 SQVTM and CDR2 ANQGSEA come from the germline V gene. The CDR3 sequence is CSVELTGYQETQYF. As DNA, the CDR3 is TGCAGCGTGGAACTGACCGGCTATCAAGAGACCCAGTACTTC.

The chain has TRBV5-1 and TRBJ1-2; possible D gene TRBD1, 6 bases. The germline CDR1 and CDR2 sequences are SGHRS and YFSETQ. CDR3 length: 16 amino acids. V was pared by 4 bases and J by 2 bases, with 18 bases between. The CDR3, as DNA: TGCGCCAGCAGCCCAGGGACACTAGATCTCAACTATGGCTACACCTTC. It codes for CASSPGTLDLNYGYTF.

The genes are TRBV4-1 and TRBJ2-2; D is unresolved. There are 15 residues in the CDR3. The V end lost 0 bases, the J end lost 8 bases, and 13 bases lay between the germline ends. CDR1 and CDR2 (germline): MGHRA, YSYEKL. In nucleotides, the CDR3 is TGCGCCAGCAGCCAAGAACCGGCTTCACCGGGGGAGCTGTTTTTT. It is translated as CASSQEPASPGELFF.

J is TRBJ2-7 and V is TRBV30; no clear D gene. Germline CDR1 reads GTSNPN; CDR2 reads SVGIG (reference sequence). Trimming removed 3 bases at V and 2 bases at J, with 8 bases between. This CDR3 is built from 12 residues. The CDR3 sequence: CAWRGLPYEQYF. CDR3 bases: TGTGCCTGGAGAGGCCTGCCCTACGAGCAGTACTTC.

The rearrangement joins TRBV3-1 to TRBJ2-2; possible D gene TRBD1, 5 bases. The V end lost 2 bases, the J end lost 1 base, and 8 bases lay between the germline ends. CDR3 length: 15 amino acids. Germline V gene sequence: CDR1 LGHDT, CDR2 YNNKEL (reference sequence). This CDR3 reads CASSQSGLNTGELFF. The CDR3 nucleotides are TGTGCCAGCAGCCAATCAGGGCTGAACACCGGGGAGCTGTTTTTT.

The V gene is TRBV12-3 or TRBV12-4, the J gene TRBJ2-7; 11 bases match TRBD2. There are 14 residues in the CDR3. The J segment lost 6 bases and the V segment lost 5 bases, leaving 6 bases of the junction unmatched. The CDR3: CASSQLAGDSEQYF. CDR3 sequence (DNA): TGTGCCAGCAGTCAACTAGCGGGAGACTCCGAGCAGTACTTC.

The chain has TRBV9 and TRBJ2-1; TRBD2 aligns across 9 bases. Germline CDR1 and CDR2: SGDLS and YYNGEE. This CDR3 has 14 residues. V lost 4 bases and J lost 4; bases outside the gene matches: 3. The CDR3 loop is CASSPSGAYNEQFF. For the CDR3, the DNA is TGTGCCAGCAGCCCTAGCGGGGCGTACAATGAGCAGTTCTTC.

This clonotype has a handful of counts. The chain links TRBV11-1 to TRBJ2-6; 8 nucleotides align to TRBD1. The V gene's germline CDR1 is SGHAT and CDR2 FQDESV (reference sequence). The CDR3 has 18 amino acids. J lost 0 bases, V lost 4 bases, and 8 bases had no gene match. CDR3 nucleotides: TGTGCCAGCAGCTCCGGACAGGGCCAGTCCTCTGGGGCCAACGTCCTGACTTTC. This codes for CASSSGQGQSSGANVLTF.

The chain combines TRBV20-1 with TRBJ1-1; TRBD1 might be the D (5 bases). The CDR3 covers 16 residues. Germline V gene lookup returns CDR1 DFQATT and CDR2 SNEGSKA (reference sequence). V dropped 0 bases and J dropped 5 bases, with 19 bases sitting between them. CDR3 coding DNA: TGCAGTGCTAGAGATCAAGCGGCAGGGACGAGAACTGAAGCTTTCTTT. The encoded protein is CSARDQAAGTRTEAFF.

For the CDR3, the DNA is TGTGCCAGCAGCGAGGGACTACCCTCTGGAAACACCATATATTTT. This sequence encodes CASSEGLPSGNTIYF. The chain uses TRBV5-6 and TRBJ1-3; weak D call: TRBD1 (5 bases). V was cut by 4 bases and J by 0 bases, with 11 bases left in between. Germline-derived CDR1 and CDR2 are SGHDT and YYEEEE. There are 15 residues in the CDR3.

V gene TRBV9 combines with J gene TRBJ2-3, with 8 nucleotides matching TRBD2. This CDR3 contains 16 residues. Germline CDR1 reads SGDLS; CDR2 reads YYNGEE. With 0 bases clipped from V and 3 bases from J, the junction kept 6 bases outside the gene matches. The CDR3 nucleotides read TGTGCCAGCAGCGTAGATCCAGCGGGGGCAACAGATACGCAGTATTTT. The encoded protein is CASSVDPAGATDTQYF.

The chain uses TRBV12-3 or TRBV12-4 and TRBJ1-1; tentative D call: TRBD1 (5 bases). CDR3 length: 11 amino acids. Trimming removed 3 bases from V and 10 bases from J, with 9 bases in between. CDR3 protein: CASSLTGGAFF. The CDR3 nucleotides read TGTGCCAGCAGTTTGACGGGGGGAGCTTTCTTT.

The chain employs TRBV3-1 and TRBJ2-1, with D uncertain. With 7 bases removed from V and 4 bases from J, the gap between germline ends came to 11 bases. The CDR3 extends over 13 amino acids. The V gene's germline CDR1 is LGHDT and CDR2 YNNKEL (reference sequence). The CDR3 nucleotides are TGTGCCAGCACTTCCCCCTGGTACAATGAGCAGTTCTTC. Its translation: CASTSPWYNEQFF.

The gene calls are TRBV7-9 and TRBJ2-5; unclear D gene. V was shortened by 3 bases and J by 3 bases, with 8 bases between the two germline ends. Germline V gene data show CDR1 as SEHNR and CDR2 as FQNEAQ (reference sequence). CDR3 size: 13 residues. CDR3 nucleotide sequence: TGTGCCAGCAGCTTTGTGCAAAAAGAGACCCAGTACTTC. This encodes CASSFVQKETQYF.